What follows are 3 T cell receptor beta chains derived from one specimen sequenced in a study of blood T cells in healthy people across ages. The second PCR ran about 6 to 11 cycles with a sample-barcoded 5' primer and J-beta primers. MiXCR, run by TCRdb on the 5' RACE reads, gives a single entry per CDR3 protein. The repertoire holds 800,000 to 1,300,000 distinct CDR3 sequences, with under 30% as singletons. The sample also formed part of further work on T cells of mothers and their children.

The sequenced sample consisted of blood. The source of these receptors is a girl aged 2 to 9 in good health.

This clonotype was counted a single time. The rearrangement links TRBV20-1 to TRBJ2-7; possible D gene TRBD2, 5 bases. Germline CDR1 reads DFQATT; CDR2 reads SNEGSKA (reference sequence). Trimming pared 1 base from V and 3 bases from J, leaving 16 bases between. The length of the CDR3 is 15 residues. For the CDR3, the DNA is TGCAGTGCTAGAGGTGGGCTAGGACGGGACTACGAGCAGTACTTC. It yields the protein CSARGGLGRDYEQYF.

The chain has TRBV27 and TRBJ1-6; 8 bases line up with TRBD1. V lost 0 bases to trimming and J lost 5 bases; unmatched junction nucleotides: 3. CDR1 and CDR2 (germline): MNHEY, SMNVEV (reference sequence). This CDR3 has 16 residues. CDR3 protein: CASSLSSGGDNSPLHF. The CDR3 region has the DNA TGTGCCAGCAGTTTATCGTCAGGGGGCGATAATTCACCCCTCCACTTT.

In this sample, this clonotype turned up a few times. The chain is built from TRBV7-7 and TRBJ2-5, with D possibly matching TRBD2 (8 bases). The CDR3 is made up of 15 amino acids. The V gene's germline CDR1 is SSHAT and CDR2 FNYEAQ (reference sequence). CDR3 bases: TGTGCTAGCGGGAAAACAGGGGAGACTCAAGAGACCCAGTACTTC. It encodes CASGKTGETQETQYF.